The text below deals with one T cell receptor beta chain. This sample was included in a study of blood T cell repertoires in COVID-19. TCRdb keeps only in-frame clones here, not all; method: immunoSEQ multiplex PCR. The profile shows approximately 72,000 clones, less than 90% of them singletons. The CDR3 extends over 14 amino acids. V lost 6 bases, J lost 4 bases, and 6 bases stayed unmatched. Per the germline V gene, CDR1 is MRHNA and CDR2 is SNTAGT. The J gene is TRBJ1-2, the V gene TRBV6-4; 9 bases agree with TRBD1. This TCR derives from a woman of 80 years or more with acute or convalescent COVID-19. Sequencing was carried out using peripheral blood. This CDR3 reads CASRDGQGSYGYTF. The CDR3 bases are TGTGCCAGCAGAGATGGACAGGGGAGCTATGGCTACACCTTC.